This note documents a single T cell receptor beta chain sequence. The antigen remains undetermined. The data were produced by immunoSEQ multiplex PCR, yet TCRdb's version contains in-frame clones alone and is incomplete. The repertoire holds some 150,000 clones, with over 80% as singletons. The data are from a study of T cell responses to AZD1222 COVID-19 vaccine. General study results and limits: Two AZD1222 administrations were followed by greater Spike-specific TCR breadth and depth.

Whether given at about 4 or about 12 weeks, second doses were pooled. Germline assignment: CDR1 LNHDA and CDR2 SQIVND (reference sequence). The CDR3 totals 12 residues. Trimming left V 7 bases short and J 4 bases short, with 8 bases between. This receptor was obtained from an adult who received the AZD1222 COVID-19 vaccine. The chain has TRBV19 and TRBJ1-3, with D unclear. The sample was peripheral blood, taken 28 days after the second AZD1222 dose. CDR3 bases: TGTGCCAGTACGGGTGGCGGAAACACCATATATTTT. Translation: CASTGGGNTIYF.